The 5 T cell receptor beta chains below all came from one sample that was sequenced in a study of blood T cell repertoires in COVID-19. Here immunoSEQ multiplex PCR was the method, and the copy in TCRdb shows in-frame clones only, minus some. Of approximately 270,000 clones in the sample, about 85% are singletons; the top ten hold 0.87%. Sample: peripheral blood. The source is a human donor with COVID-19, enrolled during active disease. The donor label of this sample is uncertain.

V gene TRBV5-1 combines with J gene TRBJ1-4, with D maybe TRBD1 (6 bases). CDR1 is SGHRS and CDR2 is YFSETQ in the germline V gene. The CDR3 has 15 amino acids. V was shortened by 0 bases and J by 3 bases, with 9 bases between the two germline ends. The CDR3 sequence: CASSLGGQANEKLFF. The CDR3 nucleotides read TGCGCCAGCAGCTTGGGGGGGCAGGCTAATGAAAAACTGTTTTTT.

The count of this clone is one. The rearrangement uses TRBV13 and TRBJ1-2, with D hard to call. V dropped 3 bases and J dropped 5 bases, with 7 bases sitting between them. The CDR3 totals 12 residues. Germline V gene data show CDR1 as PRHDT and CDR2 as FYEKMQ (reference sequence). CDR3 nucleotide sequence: TGTGCCAGCAGCTTGCGGGTGTATGGCTACACCTTC. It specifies CASSLRVYGYTF. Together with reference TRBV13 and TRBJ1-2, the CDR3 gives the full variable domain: AAGVIQSPRHLIKEKRETATLKCYPIPRHDTVYWYQQGPGQDPQFLISFYEKMQSDKGSIPDRFSAQQFSDYHSELNMSSLELGDSALYFCASSLRVYGYTFGSGTRLTVV.

The CDR3 sequence: CASSLAPGRGNTEAFF. The CDR3 DNA is TGTGCCAGCAGCTTAGCCCCAGGGAGGGGGAACACTGAAGCTTTCTTT. The chain has TRBV7-8 and TRBJ1-1; D may be TRBD1 (5 bases). Trimming removed 0 bases from V and 1 base from J, with 12 bases in between. CDR3 size: 16 residues. The germline CDR1 and CDR2 sequences are SGHVS and FQNEAQ.

The CDR3 region has the DNA TGCAGTGCTAGTTTGGGCTTCAGCAATCAGCCCCAGCATTTT. It yields the protein CSASLGFSNQPQHF. The chain combines TRBV20-1 with TRBJ1-5; D remains ambiguous. Deletions cut 3 bases from V and 1 base from J, with 10 bases between. Germline CDR1 and CDR2: DFQATT and SNEGSKA (reference sequence). The CDR3 has 14 residues.

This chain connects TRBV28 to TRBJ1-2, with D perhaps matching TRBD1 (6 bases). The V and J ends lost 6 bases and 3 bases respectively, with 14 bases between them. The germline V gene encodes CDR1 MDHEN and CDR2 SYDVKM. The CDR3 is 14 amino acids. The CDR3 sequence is CASRMRGGYYGYTF. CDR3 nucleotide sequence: TGTGCCAGCAGAATGAGGGGGGGATACTATGGCTACACCTTC.